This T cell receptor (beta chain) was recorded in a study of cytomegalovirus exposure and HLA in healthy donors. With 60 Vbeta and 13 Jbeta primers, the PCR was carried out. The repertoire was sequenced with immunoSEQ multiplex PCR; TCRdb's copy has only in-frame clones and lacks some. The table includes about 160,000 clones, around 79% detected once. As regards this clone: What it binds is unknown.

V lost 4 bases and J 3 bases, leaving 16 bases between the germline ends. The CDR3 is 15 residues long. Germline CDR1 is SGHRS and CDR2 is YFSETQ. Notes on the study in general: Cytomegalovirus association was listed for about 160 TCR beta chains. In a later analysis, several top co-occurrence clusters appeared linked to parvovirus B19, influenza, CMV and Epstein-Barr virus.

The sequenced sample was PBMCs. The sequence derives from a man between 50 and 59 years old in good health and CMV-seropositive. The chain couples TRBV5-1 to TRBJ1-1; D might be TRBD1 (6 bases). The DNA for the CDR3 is TGCGCCAGCAGCCACGAGATCAGGGGTTACACTGAAGCTTTCTTT. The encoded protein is CASSHEIRGYTEAFF.